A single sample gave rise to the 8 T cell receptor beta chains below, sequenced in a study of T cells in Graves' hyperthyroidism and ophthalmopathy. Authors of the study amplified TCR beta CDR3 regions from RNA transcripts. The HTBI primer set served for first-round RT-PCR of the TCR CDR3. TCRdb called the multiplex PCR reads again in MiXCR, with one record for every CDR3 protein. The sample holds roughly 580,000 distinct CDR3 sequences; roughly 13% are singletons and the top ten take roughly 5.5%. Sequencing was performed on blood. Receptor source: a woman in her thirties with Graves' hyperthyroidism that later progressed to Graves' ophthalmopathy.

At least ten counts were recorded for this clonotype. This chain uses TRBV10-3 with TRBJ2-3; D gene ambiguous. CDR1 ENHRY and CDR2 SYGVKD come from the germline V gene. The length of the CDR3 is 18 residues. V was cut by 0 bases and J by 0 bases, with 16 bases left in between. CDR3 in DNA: TGTGCCATCAGTGAGTCCGGATGGTCAGATCGGAGCACAGATACGCAGTATTTT. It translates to CAISESGWSDRSTDTQYF.

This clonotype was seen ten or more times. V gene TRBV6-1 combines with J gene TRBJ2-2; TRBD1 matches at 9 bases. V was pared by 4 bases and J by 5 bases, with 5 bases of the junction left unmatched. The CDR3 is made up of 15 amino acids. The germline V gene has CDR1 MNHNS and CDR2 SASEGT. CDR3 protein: CASSAGDRETGELFF. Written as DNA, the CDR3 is TGTGCCAGCAGTGCCGGGGACAGGGAGACCGGGGAGCTGTTTTTT.

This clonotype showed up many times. The CDR3 reads CASILRGPADNEQFF. CDR3 in DNA: TGTGCCAGCATCCTGCGAGGCCCAGCAGACAATGAGCAGTTCTTC. This chain links TRBV28 with TRBJ2-1; unclear D gene. The CDR3 has 15 residues. Germline-derived CDR1 and CDR2 are MDHEN and SYDVKM. The ends were cut back, 7 bases at V and 5 bases at J, with 18 bases in the middle. Supplemented by reference TRBV28 and TRBJ2-1, the full variable domain reads DVKVTQSSRYLVKRTGEKVFLECVQDMDHENMFWYRQDPGLGLRLIYFSYDVKMKEKGDIPEGYSVSREKKERFSLILESASTNQTSMYLCASILRGPADNEQFFGPGTRLTVL.

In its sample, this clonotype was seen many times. The CDR3: CASRLDRNYGYTF. In DNA form, the CDR3 reads TGTGCCAGCAGGCTGGACAGGAACTATGGCTACACCTTC. The V call is TRBV27, the J call TRBJ1-2; 7 bases map to TRBD1. Losses at the gene ends were 6 bases for V and 2 bases for J; bases not matched to a gene: 3. The germline CDR1 and CDR2 sequences are MNHEY and SMNVEV (reference sequence). This CDR3 spans 13 amino acids.

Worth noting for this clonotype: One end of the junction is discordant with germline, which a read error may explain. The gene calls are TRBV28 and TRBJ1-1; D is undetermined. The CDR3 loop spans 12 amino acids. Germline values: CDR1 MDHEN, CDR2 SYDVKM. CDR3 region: CASNLVNTEAFF. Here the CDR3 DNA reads TGTGCCAGCAATTTAGTCAACACTGAAGCTTTCTTT. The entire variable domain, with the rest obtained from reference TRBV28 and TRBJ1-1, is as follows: DVKVTQSSRYLVKRTGEKVFLECVQDMDHENMFWYRQDPGLGLRLIYFSYDVKMKEKGDIPEGYSVSREKKERFSLILESASTNQTSMYLCASNLVNTEAFFGQGTRLTVV.

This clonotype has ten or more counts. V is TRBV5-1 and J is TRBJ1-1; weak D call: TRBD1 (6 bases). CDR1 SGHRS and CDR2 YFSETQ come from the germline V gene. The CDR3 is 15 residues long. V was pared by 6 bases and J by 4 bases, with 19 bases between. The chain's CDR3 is CASKLTGTPGTEAFF. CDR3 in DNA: TGCGCCAGCAAACTAACAGGGACCCCGGGCACTGAAGCTTTCTTT.

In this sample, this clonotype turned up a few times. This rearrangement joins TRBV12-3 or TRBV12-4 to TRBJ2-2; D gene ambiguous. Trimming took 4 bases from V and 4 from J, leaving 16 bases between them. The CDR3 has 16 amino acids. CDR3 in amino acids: CASSSPDRVGTGELFF. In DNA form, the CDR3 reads TGTGCCAGCAGTTCCCCCGATAGAGTCGGCACCGGGGAGCTGTTTTTT.

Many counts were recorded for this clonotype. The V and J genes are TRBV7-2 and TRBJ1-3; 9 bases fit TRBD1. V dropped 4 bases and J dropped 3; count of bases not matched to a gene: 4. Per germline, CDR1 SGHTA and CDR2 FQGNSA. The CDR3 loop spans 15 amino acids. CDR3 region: CASSSGQGFGNTIYF. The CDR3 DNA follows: TGTGCCAGCAGCTCCGGACAGGGGTTTGGAAACACCATATATTTT. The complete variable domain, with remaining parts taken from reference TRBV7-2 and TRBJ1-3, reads GAGVSQSPSNKVTEKGKDVELRCDPISGHTALYWYRQSLGQGLEFLIYFQGNSAPDKSGLPSDRFSAERTGGSVSTLTIQRTQQEDSAVYLCASSSGQGFGNTIYFGEGSWLTVV.